This TCR beta chain was retrieved from a study of identical twins. Germline CDR1 reads SNHLY; CDR2 reads FYNNEI. Trimming took 1 base from V and 3 from J; bases not matched to a gene: 7. This CDR3 is 16 amino acids long. This clonotype has more than one count but fewer than ten. TCRdb reprocessed the 5' RACE reads via MiXCR and lists one record per CDR3 protein. The sample has more than 1.5 million distinct CDR3 sequences, less than 35% seen once; the top ten hold 0.25% to 0.3%. The TCR was taken from a newborn girl in good health. This chain joins TRBV2 and TRBJ2-3; 7 bases map to TRBD2. Sample: cord blood. The CDR3 DNA reads as TGTGCCAGCAGTGAAGTCGGACGACTAGCAACAGATACGCAGTATTTT. It specifies CASSEVGRLATDTQYF.